The rows below give T cell receptor beta chains drawn from one sample of a study of shared clonotypes between healthy human individuals. Using immunoSEQ multiplex PCR, the repertoire was profiled, and TCRdb retains in-frame clones only, with some absent. This table has about 2.5 million clones, under 95% appearing once. The sequenced material came from naive CD4+ T cells from PBMCs. Receptors were obtained from a man aged 18 to 29 in good health. Some clones in this sample may be carry-over from other donors' samples. The CDR3 runs from the conserved cysteine through the conserved F or W. A D gene is named only where the DNA matches it firmly. Clone size is shown for a subset of rows, as once, few, many or a class of expanded clone.

V gene,D gene,J gene,clone size,CDR3 protein,CDR3 DNA
TRBV6-6,TRBD1,TRBJ1-2,NA,CASSPRGPGYGYTF,TGTGCCAGCAGCCCCAGGGGGCCGGGCTATGGCTACACCTTC
TRBV6-1,NA,TRBJ1-4,NA,CASSERKGNEKLFF,TGTGCCAGCAGTGAGAGGAAGGGAAATGAAAAACTGTTTTTT
TRBV28,TRBD1,TRBJ1-4,once,CASSFADRGLSNEKLFF,TGTGCCAGCAGTTTTGCGGACAGGGGCCTTTCTAATGAAAAACTGTTTTTT
TRBV6-1,TRBD2,TRBJ2-7,NA,CASTPRTGGRNEQYF,TGTGCCAGCACCCCTCGTACGGGAGGGAGGAACGAGCAGTACTTC
TRBV7-2,NA,TRBJ1-3,NA,CASSVIGGAGNTIYF,TGTGCCAGCAGCGTTATCGGGGGGGCAGGAAACACCATATATTTT
TRBV5-1,NA,TRBJ2-7,NA,CASSSRPGADNEQYF,TGCGCCAGCAGCTCTAGACCGGGGGCCGACAACGAGCAGTACTTC
TRBV6-1,TRBD1,TRBJ2-7,NA,CASSVRQGGSYEQYF,TGTGCCAGCAGTGTCCGACAGGGTGGTTCCTACGAGCAGTACTTC
TRBV7-3,NA,TRBJ1-1,NA,CASSLFSIGGNTEAFF,TGTGCCAGCAGCTTATTTTCAATTGGGGGTAACACTGAAGCTTTCTTT
TRBV29-1,NA,TRBJ1-2,NA,CSVEDRGLYGYTF,TGCAGCGTTGAAGACAGGGGCCTCTATGGCTACACCTTC
TRBV6-1,TRBD2,TRBJ2-5,NA,CASSEDGRAREETQYF,TGTGCCAGCAGTGAAGATGGGAGGGCTAGGGAAGAGACCCAGTACTTC
TRBV27,TRBD1,TRBJ2-2,NA,CASSLLQGTGELFF,TGTGCCAGCAGTTTATTACAGGGGACCGGGGAGCTGTTTTTT
TRBV28,NA,TRBJ1-6,NA,CASSYDRNSPLHF,TGTGCCAGCAGTTACGACAGGAATTCACCCCTCCACTTT
TRBV5-1,NA,TRBJ2-5,NA,CASSSGQFGYQETQYF,TGCGCCAGCAGCTCCGGACAGTTTGGGTATCAAGAGACCCAGTACTTC
TRBV28,NA,TRBJ1-5,NA,CASSFNSLNQPQHF,TGTGCCAGCAGTTTTAACAGCCTCAATCAGCCCCAGCATTTT
TRBV6-6,NA,TRBJ2-3,NA,CASTTVGFADTQYF,TGTGCCAGCACTACAGTAGGTTTCGCAGATACGCAGTATTTT
TRBV4-3,NA,TRBJ2-3,NA,CASSQGGGRPDTQYF,TGCGCCAGCAGCCAAGGAGGGGGTAGGCCAGATACGCAGTATTTT
TRBV6-6,TRBD1,TRBJ1-5,NA,CASSYSRQGGQPQHF,TGTGCCAGCAGTTACTCCCGGCAGGGGGGTCAGCCCCAGCATTTT
TRBV19,TRBD1,TRBJ2-5,NA,CASSIGLMGQGSSIIQETQYF,TGTGCCAGTAGTATTGGACTGATGGGACAGGGGTCCTCGATCATCCAAGAGACCCAGTACTTC
TRBV14,NA,TRBJ2-1,NA,CASSQAVPGGDRAYNEQFF,TGTGCCAGCAGCCAAGCCGTCCCGGGAGGGGACAGGGCCTACAATGAGCAGTTCTTC
TRBV7-9,NA,TRBJ1-2,NA,CASSPTGGANYGYTF,TGTGCCAGCAGCCCCACGGGGGGAGCTAACTATGGCTACACCTTC
TRBV6-5,NA,TRBJ2-1,NA,CASSDLRGYNEQFF,TGTGCCAGCAGCGACTTGAGGGGTTACAATGAGCAGTTCTTC
TRBV7-2,TRBD1,TRBJ1-3,NA,CASSLEGATGGNTIYF,TGTGCCAGCAGCTTGGAGGGGGCGACGGGTGGAAACACCATATATTTT
TRBV7-8,NA,TRBJ2-3,once,CASSLGGRTDTQYF,TGTGCCAGCAGCTTAGGGGGCCGAACAGATACGCAGTATTTT
TRBV5-4,TRBD1,TRBJ2-1,NA,CASSLGTGFPYNEQFF,TGTGCCAGCAGCTTGGGGACAGGGTTTCCCTACAATGAGCAGTTCTTC
TRBV2,TRBD1,TRBJ2-2,NA,CASRGDRETGELFF,TGTGCCAGCAGGGGGGACAGGGAAACCGGGGAGCTGTTTTTT
TRBV7-3,TRBD2,TRBJ2-1,NA,CASSLGSGSYNEQFF,TGTGCCAGCAGCTTGGGAAGCGGGAGCTACAATGAGCAGTTCTTC
TRBV14,TRBD2,TRBJ2-3,NA,CASSQGLAADTQYF,TGTGCCAGCAGCCAAGGACTAGCGGCAGATACGCAGTATTTT
TRBV7-9,NA,TRBJ1-1,NA,CASSPEGWAGMNTEAFF,TGTGCCAGCAGCCCAGAGGGTTGGGCAGGAATGAACACTGAAGCTTTCTTT
TRBV7-3,NA,TRBJ2-1,NA,CASSSTPNSPPTGNEQFF,TGTGCCAGCAGCTCAACCCCTAATTCTCCGCCCACAGGGAATGAGCAGTTCTTC
TRBV5-1,NA,TRBJ1-3,NA,CASSLDSYVSGNTIYF,TGCGCCAGCAGCTTGGACAGTTATGTCTCTGGAAACACCATATATTTT
TRBV7-3,TRBD2,TRBJ2-1,NA,CASSNRGGPSGNEQFF,TGTGCCAGCAGCAATCGGGGAGGGCCCTCTGGCAATGAGCAGTTCTTC
TRBV5-1,TRBD2,TRBJ2-3,NA,CASSLVGSGSGYDTQYF,TGCGCCAGCAGCTTGGTTGGTAGCGGGAGCGGGTACGATACGCAGTATTTT
TRBV7-9,NA,TRBJ2-7,NA,CASSLGGSSSGLGEQYF,TGTGCCAGCAGCTTAGGGGGAAGCAGCTCCGGCTTGGGAGAGCAGTACTTC
TRBV5-1,NA,TRBJ2-7,NA,CASSMGTGLGSYEQYF,TGCGCCAGCAGCATGGGCACAGGGTTAGGCTCCTACGAGCAGTACTTC
TRBV28,NA,TRBJ2-7,NA,CASEGSYEQYF,TGTGCCAGCGAAGGATCTTACGAGCAGTACTTC
TRBV10-1,NA,TRBJ2-1,NA,CASSEEVSGSLYNEQFF,TGCGCCAGCAGTGAGGAGGTATCAGGGTCCCTTTACAATGAGCAGTTCTTC
TRBV7-2,TRBD2,TRBJ2-1,NA,CASSLSLAGGLNEQFF,TGTGCCAGCAGCTTATCTTTAGCGGGAGGCCTCAATGAGCAGTTCTTC
TRBV6-5,TRBD2,TRBJ2-7,NA,CASSRTRDRGYEQYF,TGTGCCAGCAGCCGGACTAGGGACCGAGGCTACGAGCAGTACTTC
TRBV2,NA,TRBJ1-4,NA,CASSEGRYNEKLFF,TGTGCCAGCAGTGAAGGGCGGTATAATGAAAAACTGTTTTTT
TRBV2,NA,TRBJ1-1,NA,CASFRGENTEAFF,TGTGCCAGCTTCCGGGGTGAGAACACTGAAGCTTTCTTT
TRBV2,TRBD1,TRBJ2-3,NA,CASRREGTEFDTQYF,TGTGCCAGCAGACGCGAGGGGACAGAGTTCGATACGCAGTATTTT
TRBV28,TRBD1,TRBJ1-2,NA,CASSLLGPGQGIYGYTF,TGTGCCAGCAGTTTATTAGGGCCGGGACAGGGGATCTATGGCTACACCTTC
TRBV27,NA,TRBJ2-5,NA,CASSDRVTQETQYF,TGTGCCAGCAGTGACCGGGTCACCCAAGAGACCCAGTACTTC
TRBV14,TRBD1,TRBJ2-2,NA,CASSQDRGRGAGELFF,TGTGCCAGCAGCCAAGACAGGGGGCGAGGCGCCGGGGAGCTGTTTTTT
TRBV9,NA,TRBJ1-1,NA,CASSVQGMGTEAFF,TGTGCCAGCAGCGTACAGGGGATGGGCACTGAAGCTTTCTTT
TRBV7-2,TRBD1,TRBJ1-6,NA,CASSPRGQGRSSPLHF,TGTGCCAGCAGCCCCCGGGGACAGGGAAGGAGTTCACCCCTCCACTTT
TRBV28,NA,TRBJ1-2,NA,CASRKQEAGLSGYTF,TGTGCCAGCAGGAAACAGGAGGCGGGTTTAAGCGGCTACACCTTC
TRBV7-2,NA,TRBJ2-3,NA,CASSLGASTDTQYF,TGTGCCAGCAGCTTAGGGGCTAGCACAGATACGCAGTATTTT
TRBV4-3,NA,TRBJ1-4,NA,CASSQGGGITNEKLFF,TGCGCCAGCAGCCAAGGGGGGGGGATCACTAATGAAAAACTGTTTTTT
TRBV7-8,TRBD2,TRBJ2-3,NA,CASSYRWGGSNTDTQYF,TGTGCCAGCAGCTATAGGTGGGGGGGATCCAACACAGATACGCAGTATTTT
TRBV27,TRBD2,TRBJ2-7,NA,CASSPRLAGGSIGYEQYF,TGTGCCAGCAGTCCCCGGCTAGCGGGAGGGTCGATAGGCTACGAGCAGTACTTC
TRBV19,NA,TRBJ1-2,NA,CASSPVRGSYGYTF,TGTGCCAGTAGTCCGGTCAGGGGCAGCTATGGCTACACCTTC
TRBV10-3,TRBD2,TRBJ2-5,NA,CAIRGGPDQETQYF,TGTGCCATCAGGGGAGGGCCTGACCAAGAGACCCAGTACTTC